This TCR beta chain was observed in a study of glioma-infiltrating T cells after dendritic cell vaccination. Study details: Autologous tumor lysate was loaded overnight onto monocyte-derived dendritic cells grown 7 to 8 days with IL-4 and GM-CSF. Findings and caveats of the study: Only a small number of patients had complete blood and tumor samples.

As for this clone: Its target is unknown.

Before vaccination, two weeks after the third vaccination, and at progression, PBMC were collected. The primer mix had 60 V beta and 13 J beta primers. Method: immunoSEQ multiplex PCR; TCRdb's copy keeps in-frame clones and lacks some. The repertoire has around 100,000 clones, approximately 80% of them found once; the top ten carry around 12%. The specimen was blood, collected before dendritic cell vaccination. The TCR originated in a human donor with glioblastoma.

CDR3 residues: CASSDSLNTEAFF. The CDR3 DNA reads as TGTGCCAGCAGTGATAGTCTGAACACTGAAGCTTTCTTT. The J gene is TRBJ1-1, the V gene TRBV6-5; D uncertain. The CDR3 sequence is 13 residues long. Trimming shortened V by 5 bases and J by 0 bases, and 7 bases separated the two germline ends. Germline V lookup: CDR1 MNHEY, CDR2 SVGAGI.